This TCR beta chain came from a study of CD8 T cells in ankylosing spondylitis. The germline V gene encodes CDR1 DFQATT and CDR2 SNEGSKA (reference sequence). This CDR3 spans 15 amino acids. V lost 0 bases, J lost 9 bases, and 9 bases stayed unmatched. This clonotype has a handful of counts. Its antigen is not known. General observations from the study: What appeared characteristic of ankylosing spondylitis blood was a TCR beta motif of 7 or 8 highly homologous variants.

One entry per CDR3 protein results from TCRdb running MiXCR on the 5' RACE reads. The sample has under 950,000 distinct CDR3 sequences, over 15% seen once. Sequencing was carried out using blood, either unsorted or a sorted T cell fraction (not recorded which). The chain couples TRBV20-1 to TRBJ2-1; TRBD2 matches 9 bases. The source of this sequence is a male donor with ankylosing spondylitis. The CDR3 region has the DNA TGCAGTGCTAGAGATCTGACTAGCGGAAACACTGAGCAGTTCTTC. It is translated as CSARDLTSGNTEQFF.